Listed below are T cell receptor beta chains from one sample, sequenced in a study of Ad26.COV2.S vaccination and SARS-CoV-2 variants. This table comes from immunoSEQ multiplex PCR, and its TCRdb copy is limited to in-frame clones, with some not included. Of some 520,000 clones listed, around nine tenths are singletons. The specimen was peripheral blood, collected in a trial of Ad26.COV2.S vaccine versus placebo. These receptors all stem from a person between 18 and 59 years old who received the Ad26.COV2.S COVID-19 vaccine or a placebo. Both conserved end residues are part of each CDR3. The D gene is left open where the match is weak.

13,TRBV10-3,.,CATAGTGIYEQYF
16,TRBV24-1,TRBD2,CATSDLKLAGLGEQFF
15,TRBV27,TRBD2,CASRVPGGPYNEQFF
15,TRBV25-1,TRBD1,CASSAPGQGGYEQYF
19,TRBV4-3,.,CASSQDLGGGRAYQETQYF
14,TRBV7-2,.,CASSLASTNTEAFF
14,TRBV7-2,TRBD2,CASSGLAGGGTQYF
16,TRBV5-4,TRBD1,CASSFQTGRGLIGYTF
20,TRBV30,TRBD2,CAWSQDLLEREGLAKNIQYF
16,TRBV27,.,CASRMGALSSYNEQFF
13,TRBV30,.,CAGIRNFGNTIYF
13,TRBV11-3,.,CASSPGPPHEQFF
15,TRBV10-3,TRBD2,CASRTSGENTGELFF
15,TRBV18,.,CASSPGIPPDNEQFF
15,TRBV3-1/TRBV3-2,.,CASSQDRLLRSPLHF
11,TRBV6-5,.,CASRSGGAQYF
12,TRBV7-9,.,CASSYGGTEAFF
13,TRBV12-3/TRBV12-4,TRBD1,CASSLQGAYEQYF
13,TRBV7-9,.,CASSLGGPNGYTF
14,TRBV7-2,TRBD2,CASSQQSGSYEQYF
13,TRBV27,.,CASGDPPNQPQHF
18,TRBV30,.,CAWSVGRTFRLSNQPQHF
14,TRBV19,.,CASSPSEGNGEQYF
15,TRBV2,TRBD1,CASTLKRKGGDEQYF